Each of the 27 T cell receptor beta chains below was sequenced from the same sample in a study of blood T cell repertoires in COVID-19. TCRdb keeps only in-frame clones here, not all; method: immunoSEQ multiplex PCR. The table lists about 460,000 clones, 88% of them singletons, with approximately 8% in the top ten. Sequencing was done on a sample of PBMCs or T cells enriched from blood (not recorded which). The source is a woman aged 60-75 years who had recovered from COVID-19.

The CDR3 loop is CASSRTASSQPQHF. The CDR3 nucleotides read TGCGCCAGCAGCCGGACTGCTAGTAGTCAGCCCCAGCATTTT. The gene calls are TRBV4-1 and TRBJ1-5, with no clear D. This CDR3 comprises 14 residues. Deletions cut 4 bases from V and 6 bases from J, with 13 bases between. The germline CDR1 and CDR2 sequences are MGHRA and YSYEKL.

The V and J genes are TRBV4-1 and TRBJ2-2; a weak D match, TRBD1 (6 bases). V was clipped by 0 bases and J by 1 base, with 9 bases between them. Germline CDR1 is MGHRA and CDR2 is YSYEKL. CDR3 length: 16 residues. The CDR3 sequence is CASSQDEGVNTGELFF. CDR3 bases: TGCGCCAGCAGCCAAGATGAGGGGGTGAACACCGGGGAGCTGTTTTTT.

V gene TRBV19 combines with J gene TRBJ1-2, with D unresolved. The V end lost 6 bases, the J end lost 5 bases, and 19 bases lay between the germline ends. Germline CDR1 LNHDA, CDR2 SQIVND (reference sequence). CDR3 length: 15 residues. As DNA, the CDR3 is TGTGCCAGTAGCCCCTTAGGTTCGGGGTTTTATGGCTACACCTTC. It codes for CASSPLGSGFYGYTF.

The V call is TRBV7-6, the J call TRBJ2-7; 7 positions agree with TRBD1. J gave up 1 base and V 5 bases, and 11 bases lay outside the gene matches. Germline V gene sequence: CDR1 SGHVS, CDR2 FNYEAQ. This CDR3 comprises 16 residues. The CDR3 loop is CASSRIAAGGSYEQYF. The CDR3 nucleotides read TGTGCCAGCAGCCGAATCGCGGCAGGGGGATCCTACGAGCAGTACTTC.

This rearrangement joins TRBV4-1 to TRBJ2-2; perhaps TRBD2 as D (5 bases). This CDR3 contains 16 residues. CDR1 and CDR2 (germline): MGHRA, YSYEKL. Trimming removed 4 bases at V and 0 bases at J, with 12 bases between. The CDR3 is CASSPWRVPNTGELFF. CDR3 sequence (DNA): TGCGCCAGCAGCCCGTGGCGGGTTCCGAACACCGGGGAGCTGTTTTTT.

The J gene is TRBJ1-6, the V gene TRBV11-3; D not certain. The V and J ends lost 5 bases and 4 bases respectively, with 12 bases between them. CDR1 SGHNT and CDR2 YENEEA come from the germline V gene. The CDR3 covers 15 residues. CDR3 nucleotide sequence: TGTGCCAGCAGCCCGAACAGAGCTTATAATTCACCCCTCCACTTT. It encodes CASSPNRAYNSPLHF.

The chain couples TRBV11-3 to TRBJ2-7; 10 nucleotides align to TRBD1. CDR1 and CDR2 (germline): SGHNT, YENEEA. The CDR3 spans 13 residues. The J segment lost 3 bases and the V segment lost 5 bases, leaving 1 base of the junction unmatched. The CDR3 here is CASSRTGGYEQYF. CDR3 in DNA: TGTGCCAGCAGCCGGACAGGGGGCTACGAGCAGTACTTC.

V gene TRBV27 combines with J gene TRBJ2-7; a weak D match, TRBD2 (5 bases). The CDR3 spans 14 residues. Germline lookup yields CDR1 MNHEY and CDR2 SMNVEV (reference sequence). The V and J ends lost 3 bases and 6 bases respectively, with 15 bases between them. The CDR3 loop is CASSLHGLEREQYF. Here the CDR3 DNA reads TGTGCCAGCAGTTTGCACGGACTCGAGCGCGAGCAGTACTTC.

The V gene is TRBV25-1, the J gene TRBJ1-2, with 7 bases that match TRBD1. CDR1 and CDR2 (germline): MGHDK, SYGVNS. The length of the CDR3 is 15 residues. V shed 0 bases, J shed 4 bases, and the junction held 5 bases outside the gene matches. As DNA, the CDR3 is TGTGCCAGCAGTGAATACGGGGGACAGATCTATGGCTACACCTTC. This translates into CASSEYGGQIYGYTF.

The chain has TRBV4-2 and TRBJ1-5; tentatively, D is TRBD1 (5 bases). The CDR3 extends over 15 amino acids. Trimming took 0 bases from V and 2 from J, leaving 8 bases between them. Germline CDR1 reads LGHNA; CDR2 reads YNFKEQ. The CDR3 loop reads CASSQDPGGNQPQHF. DNA of the CDR3: TGTGCCAGCAGCCAAGATCCGGGGGGCAATCAGCCCCAGCATTTT.

This chain uses TRBV9 with TRBJ2-2; tentative D call: TRBD2 (5 bases). Between the trimmed V and J ends, which lost 0 bases and 5 bases, there was a span of 11 bases. Germline CDR1 reads SGDLS; CDR2 reads YYNGEE. This CDR3 has 15 amino acids. The CDR3 protein is CASSVGRGATGELFF. The CDR3 nucleotides read TGTGCCAGCAGCGTAGGTCGGGGTGCGACCGGGGAGCTGTTTTTT.

There are a few counts of this clone. This chain uses TRBV11-3 with TRBJ1-1; D is perhaps TRBD1 (5 bases). The CDR3 is made up of 16 amino acids. V lost 5 bases to trimming and J lost 6 bases, with 22 bases between them. Germline CDR1 reads SGHNT; CDR2 reads YENEEA. CDR3 coding DNA: TGTGCCAGCAGCCCTAGTGGGGCCTCCACATGGTCTGAAGCTTTCTTT. It yields the protein CASSPSGASTWSEAFF. Using reference TRBV11-3 and TRBJ1-1 for the parts outside the CDR3, the full variable domain is EAGVVQSPRYKIIEKKQPVAFWCNPISGHNTLYWYLQNLGQGPELLIRYENEEAVDDSQLPKDRFSAERLKGVDSTLKIQPAELGDSAVYLCASSPSGASTWSEAFFGQGTRLTVV.

The chain recombines TRBV2 with TRBJ2-7; a weak D match, TRBD1 (7 bases). Trimming cost V 7 bases and J 5 bases, with 12 bases left between them. The CDR3 contains 12 residues. In germline, CDR1 is SNHLY, CDR2 FYNNEI. The CDR3 reads CASTQGGNEQYV. Here the CDR3 DNA reads TGTGCCAGCACCCAGGGGGGAAACGAGCAGTACGTC.

Notes on this clone: The germline gene is not matched at one end of the junction; a read error may be the cause. The gene calls are TRBV5-4 and TRBJ2-1; tentatively, D is TRBD2 (7 bases). The CDR3 extends over 16 amino acids. Germline loops: CDR1 SGHNT, CDR2 YYREEE (reference sequence). The CDR3 DNA follows: TGTACCAGCAGCTTGGCGGCGGGGGCATCCTACAATGAGCAGTTCTTC. Translating gives CTSSLAAGASYNEQFF.

This CDR3 is CASSLRPAGTQYF. DNA of the CDR3: TGTGCCAGCAGCTTAAGACCGGCAGGTACGCAGTATTTT. The V and J genes are TRBV11-2 and TRBJ2-3; no reliable D call. Germline V CDR1 and CDR2: SGHAT, FQNNGV. The CDR3 runs to 13 residues. V was shortened by 2 bases and J by 8 bases, with 11 bases between the two germline ends.

V is TRBV2 and J is TRBJ1-1; 7 bases map to TRBD1. The CDR3 contains 14 residues. Germline values: CDR1 SNHLY, CDR2 FYNNEI. V shed 6 bases, J shed 0 bases, and the junction held 4 bases outside the gene matches. In DNA, the CDR3 is TGTGCCAGCAGCCCCGGACAGGTGAACACTGAAGCTTTCTTT. This translates into CASSPGQVNTEAFF.

V usage is TRBV18 and J usage is TRBJ2-7; maybe TRBD2 (6 bases). This CDR3 spans 13 amino acids. The germline V gene has CDR1 KGHSH and CDR2 LQKENI. Trimming removed 4 bases at V and 5 bases at J, with 12 bases between. This CDR3 is CASSLRDGDEQYF. The DNA of the CDR3 is TGTGCCAGCTCACTGCGGGACGGGGACGAGCAGTACTTC.

The rearrangement uses TRBV7-9 and TRBJ1-2; TRBD1 is a possible D gene (6 bases). The CDR3 runs 14 residues. In germline, CDR1 is SEHNR, CDR2 FQNEAQ (reference sequence). Trimming removed 5 bases at V and 3 bases at J, with 13 bases between. The CDR3 bases are TGTGCCAGCAGCCAGCGGACAGCGCACTATGGCTACACCTTC. This translates into CASSQRTAHYGYTF.

V is TRBV3-1 (or the pseudogene TRBV3-2) and J is TRBJ1-6, with D tentatively TRBD1 (5 bases). V gave up 1 base and J gave up 7 bases, with 8 bases separating them. The CDR3 is made up of 14 amino acids. Germline V lookup: CDR1 LGHDT, CDR2 YNNKEL (reference sequence). In nucleotides, the CDR3 is TGTGCCAGCAGCCAAGCTGACAGAAATTCACCCCTCCACTTT. It encodes CASSQADRNSPLHF.

About this clone: In the same sample, other DNA sequences code for this CDR3. The chain is built from TRBV24-1 and TRBJ1-5; D is unresolved. Trimming cost V 4 bases and J 4 bases, with 4 bases left between them. This CDR3 is 12 amino acids long. Germline V lookup: CDR1 KGHDR, CDR2 SFDVKD. CDR3 residues: CATSDSNQPQHF. CDR3 nucleotides: TGTGCCACCAGTGACAGTAATCAGCCCCAGCATTTT.

The V gene is TRBV4-1, the J gene TRBJ1-2, with 9 bases that match TRBD1. Trimming at V came to 4 bases and at J to 6 bases, leaving 3 bases not matched to a gene. Germline V gene data show CDR1 as MGHRA and CDR2 as YSYEKL. The CDR3 sequence is 13 residues long. CDR3 loop: CASSRTGVDGYTF. The CDR3 coding sequence is TGCGCCAGCAGCCGGACAGGGGTTGATGGCTACACCTTC.

The J gene is TRBJ1-4, the V gene TRBV27; perhaps TRBD1 as D (6 bases). V shed 3 bases and J shed 2 bases, with 16 bases lying between them. Germline lookup yields CDR1 MNHEY and CDR2 SMNVEV (reference sequence). The CDR3 is made up of 17 amino acids. CDR3 loop: CASSFTLGGRTNEKLFF. DNA for the CDR3: TGTGCCAGCAGTTTCACCCTCGGGGGGCGGACTAATGAAAAACTGTTTTTT.

The chain uses TRBV2 and TRBJ2-1; the match to TRBD1 covers 7 bases. V lost 5 bases, J lost 8 bases, and 9 bases stayed unmatched. Looked up from germline, CDR1 is SNHLY and CDR2 is FYNNEI. The CDR3 totals 14 residues. The CDR3 protein is CASSKDRDGHEQFF. The CDR3 nucleotides read TGTGCCAGCAGTAAAGACAGGGACGGGCATGAGCAGTTCTTC.

V usage is TRBV28 and J usage is TRBJ1-4, with D uncertain. The V end lost 11 bases, the J end lost 8 bases, and 18 bases lay between the germline ends. The CDR3 spans 13 residues. In germline, CDR1 is MDHEN, CDR2 SYDVKM. This chain's CDR3 is CAASGGLGEKLFF. CDR3 bases: TGTGCCGCCAGCGGTGGGCTGGGCGAAAAACTGTTTTTT. Full variable domain (rest looked up from reference TRBV28 and TRBJ1-4): DVKVTQSSRYLVKRTGEKVFLECVQDMDHENMFWYRQDPGLGLRLIYFSYDVKMKEKGDIPEGYSVSREKKERFSLILESASTNQTSMYLCAASGGLGEKLFFGSGTQLSVL.

This clone showed up just once. The J gene is TRBJ2-2, the V gene TRBV5-1; TRBD1 aligns across 7 bases. Trimming removed 4 bases from V and 5 bases from J; junction bases left unmatched: 8. The germline V gene encodes CDR1 SGHRS and CDR2 YFSETQ. The length of the CDR3 is 15 residues. CDR3 in amino acids: CASSPQQGDTGELFF. DNA of the CDR3: TGCGCCAGCAGCCCCCAGCAGGGGGATACCGGGGAGCTGTTTTTT.

The chain links TRBV19 to TRBJ2-3; 9 nucleotides align to TRBD2. Germline loops: CDR1 LNHDA, CDR2 SQIVND (reference sequence). The CDR3 is 17 residues long. V was clipped by 3 bases and J by 3 bases; unmatched bases: 10. The CDR3 protein is CASSMGQRGARTDTQYF. For the CDR3, the DNA is TGTGCCAGTAGTATGGGCCAGCGGGGGGCCAGGACAGATACGCAGTATTTT. Combining the CDR3 with reference TRBV19 and TRBJ2-3 gives the whole variable domain DGGITQSPKYLFRKEGQNVTLSCEQNLNHDAMYWYRQDPGQGLRLIYYSQIVNDFQKGDIAEGYSVSREKKESFPLTVTSAQKNPTAFYLCASSMGQRGARTDTQYFGPGTRLTVL.

This clone was detected once. The chain is built from TRBV4-1 and TRBJ1-2, with 7 bases matching TRBD1. V lost 3 bases and J lost 2; bases outside the gene matches: 6. This CDR3 spans 15 amino acids. The germline V gene encodes CDR1 MGHRA and CDR2 YSYEKL. The CDR3 sequence: CASSHPTGDNYGYTF. The CDR3 DNA reads as TGCGCCAGCAGCCATCCCACAGGGGACAACTATGGCTACACCTTC.